This T cell receptor (beta chain) was observed in a study of blood T cells in healthy people across ages. Study in general: Template switching retrieved approximately one barcoded beta molecule for each two T cells.

The CDR3 spans 17 residues. V was pared by 5 bases and J by 7 bases, with 18 bases of the junction left unmatched. Germline V gene sequence: CDR1 SGHTA, CDR2 FQGTGA. A second about 7 to 12 cycle PCR used barcoded and J-beta primers. TCRdb reprocessed the 5' RACE reads via MiXCR and lists one record per CDR3 protein. The table includes over 950,000 distinct CDR3 sequences, around two fifths detected once. The chain is built from TRBV7-3 and TRBJ2-7; 9 nucleotides agree with TRBD1. What was sequenced was blood. This TCR derives from a man younger than 35 in good health. The CDR3 protein is CASSPQGAGGQYNEQYF. In DNA form, the CDR3 reads TGTGCCAGCAGCCCACAGGGGGCTGGGGGACAGTACAATGAGCAGTACTTC.